This T cell receptor (beta chain) was captured by sequencing in a study of T cell responses to AZD1222 COVID-19 vaccine. Whole-study results and caveats: Only after the peak T cell response were repertoires sampled. White British people made up most donors, females outnumbered males, and clonal diversity was possibly underestimated. At study baseline, merely six AZD1222 recipients were seropositive.

Sequenced by immunoSEQ multiplex PCR; TCRdb stores in-frame clones only, minus some. The data contain over 100,000 clones, 88% of them seen just once; the ten biggest clones take up 2% to 3%. Regarding this clone: Antigen unknown.

Germline V gives CDR1 MNHEY, CDR2 SMNVEV (reference sequence). Trimming at V came to 5 bases and at J to 3 bases, leaving 9 bases not matched to a gene. This CDR3 region has 16 residues. The specimen comprised peripheral blood, sampled on day 0 of AZD1222 vaccination. The receptor was derived from an adult in good health. The V and J genes are TRBV27 and TRBJ2-1; 8 nucleotides match TRBD2. The CDR3 loop reads CASSPRWAGGYNEQFF. The CDR3 coding sequence is TGTGCCAGCAGTCCGAGATGGGCGGGAGGCTACAATGAGCAGTTCTTC.